Below are 27 T cell receptor beta chains sequenced from a single sample in a study of cytomegalovirus exposure and HLA in healthy donors. PCR employed 60 Vbeta and 13 Jbeta primers. Sequenced by immunoSEQ multiplex PCR; TCRdb stores in-frame clones only, minus some. The sample includes around 130,000 clones, approximately 8.7% of them seen just once. The specimen sequenced was PBMCs. The receptor set was obtained from a man aged 40-55 years in good health and CMV-seronegative.

This clone was counted only a few times. The rearrangement uses TRBV7-9 and TRBJ2-1; 7 nucleotides agree with TRBD2. Germline lookup yields CDR1 SEHNR and CDR2 FQNEAQ (reference sequence). V was pared by 5 bases and J by 6 bases, with 13 bases of the junction left unmatched. The CDR3 extends over 16 amino acids. CDR3 residues: CASSPRRLAKGNEQFF. As DNA, the CDR3 is TGTGCCAGCAGCCCCCGGCGACTAGCTAAGGGCAATGAGCAGTTCTTC.

This chain links TRBV29-1 with TRBJ1-2; TRBD1 might be the D (5 bases). The CDR3 is 14 amino acids. Germline lookup yields CDR1 SQVTM and CDR2 ANQGSEA. V lost 7 bases to trimming and J lost 0 bases, with 15 bases between them. The CDR3 DNA reads as TGCAGCGCCCATCACAGGTATCCTAACTATGGCTACACCTTC. Encoded protein: CSAHHRYPNYGYTF.

This clone was observed a handful of times. V is TRBV5-4 and J is TRBJ2-5, with 7 bases fitting TRBD2. Germline V gene data show CDR1 as SGHNT and CDR2 as YYREEE (reference sequence). The CDR3 has 13 residues. The V gene end was trimmed by 3 bases and the J gene end by 5 bases; junction bases not matched to a gene: 4. The CDR3: CASSSGRGETQYF. In DNA form, the CDR3 reads TGTGCCAGCAGCTCAGGGCGGGGGGAGACCCAGTACTTC.

A few counts support this clone. CDR3 in DNA: TGTGCCAGCAGCTCTAGCGGGGGAAGCACAGATACGCAGTATTTT. Protein product: CASSSSGGSTDTQYF. The V call is TRBV7-3, the J call TRBJ2-3; 10 nucleotides line up with TRBD2. CDR3 length: 15 amino acids. Germline CDR1 reads SGHTA; CDR2 reads FQGTGA. V lost 4 bases, J lost 0 bases, and 1 base stayed unmatched.

This chain joins TRBV6-1 and TRBJ1-6; TRBD1 might be the D (5 bases). The CDR3 runs 15 residues. Germline values: CDR1 MNHNS, CDR2 SASEGT. V lost 10 bases and J 10 bases, leaving 23 bases between the germline ends. This CDR3 is CATRGGVEGFSPLHF. As DNA, the CDR3 is TGTGCCACCCGGGGAGGGGTGGAGGGTTTCTCACCCCTCCACTTT.

This clone showed up just a few times. The DNA of the CDR3 is TGTGCCAGCAGCTCCGGACAGGCTAATCAGCCCCAGCATTTT. This translates into CASSSGQANQPQHF. The gene calls are TRBV7-2 and TRBJ1-5, with TRBD1 identical over 7 bases. This CDR3 has 14 amino acids. The ends lost 4 bases at V and 4 bases at J; junction bases unmatched: 4. CDR1 is SGHTA, CDR2 FQGNSA, per germline.

This chain connects TRBV28 to TRBJ1-1; 7 bases map to TRBD1. The CDR3 runs to 14 residues. Per germline, CDR1 MDHEN and CDR2 SYDVKM. Trimming removed 5 bases from V and 3 bases from J; junction bases left unmatched: 6. The CDR3 DNA sequence: TGTGCCAGCAGTCCACAGGGGAGGTACACTGAAGCTTTCTTT. This gives the protein CASSPQGRYTEAFF.

This clone was picked up one time. This chain joins TRBV19 and TRBJ1-1; D unresolved. Trimming stripped 1 base from V and 1 base from J, with 7 bases between. CDR1 and CDR2 from the germline V gene are LNHDA and SQIVND (reference sequence). The CDR3 length is 14 residues. The CDR3: CASSIGPGNTEAFF. In DNA, the CDR3 is TGTGCCAGTAGTATAGGTCCGGGGAACACTGAAGCTTTCTTT. Full variable domain (missing parts from reference TRBV19 and TRBJ1-1): DGGITQSPKYLFRKEGQNVTLSCEQNLNHDAMYWYRQDPGQGLRLIYYSQIVNDFQKGDIAEGYSVSREKKESFPLTVTSAQKNPTAFYLCASSIGPGNTEAFFGQGTRLTVV.

The V gene is TRBV4-1, the J gene TRBJ2-3; tentatively, D is TRBD1 (5 bases). This CDR3 has 15 residues. The V end lost 0 bases, the J end lost 0 bases, and 7 bases lay between the germline ends. The germline gives CDR1 MGHRA, CDR2 YSYEKL. CDR3: CASSQDQGSTDTQYF. For the CDR3, the DNA is TGCGCCAGCAGCCAAGATCAGGGAAGCACAGATACGCAGTATTTT.

This chain links TRBV30 with TRBJ2-1; 7 positions agree with TRBD2. The CDR3 consists of 14 residues. CDR1 and CDR2 from the germline V gene are GTSNPN and SVGIG (reference sequence). V lost 3 bases to trimming and J lost 9 bases; unmatched junction nucleotides: 11. The CDR3 protein is CAWRTSGVAGEQFF. DNA for the CDR3: TGTGCCTGGAGGACGAGCGGGGTGGCGGGTGAGCAGTTCTTC. Looking up the rest from reference TRBV30 and TRBJ2-1 gives the full variable domain: SQTIHQWPATLVQPVGSPLSLECTVEGTSNPNLYWYRQAAGRGLQLLFYSVGIGQISSEVPQNLSASRPQDRQFILSSKKLLLSDSGFYLCAWRTSGVAGEQFFGPGTRLTVL.

The chain carries TRBV7-2 and TRBJ2-3; no clear D. The CDR3 spans 13 residues. Germline CDR1 SGHTA, CDR2 FQGNSA. V lost 7 bases and J 4 bases, leaving 12 bases between the germline ends. The CDR3 loop is CASTLRSADTQYF. The CDR3 DNA is TGTGCCAGCACCCTTAGATCTGCAGATACGCAGTATTTT.

Points on this clone: The sample holds other DNA sequences that translate to the same CDR3. The rearrangement uses TRBV18 and TRBJ1-1; 9 bases are shared with TRBD1. J gave up 4 bases and V 3 bases, and 0 bases lay outside the gene matches. CDR1 and CDR2 from the germline V gene are KGHSH and LQKENI. This CDR3 region has 13 residues. The CDR3 DNA reads TGTGCCAGCTCACCGGGACAGGGCACTGAAGCTTTCTTT. Encoded protein: CASSPGQGTEAFF.

In this sample, this clone turned up a few times. The chain combines TRBV4-1 with TRBJ2-1; 10 bases match TRBD2. The CDR3 spans 16 residues. Germline V gives CDR1 MGHRA, CDR2 YSYEKL. The trim removed 0 bases at V and 6 bases at J, leaving 5 bases unmatched. CDR3 DNA: TGCGCCAGCAGCCAAGAGGGTCTAGCGGGGGCCAATGAGCAGTTCTTC. Translated: CASSQEGLAGANEQFF.

The chain couples TRBV5-1 to TRBJ2-1, with 7 bases lining up with TRBD2. Germline V gene sequence: CDR1 SGHRS, CDR2 YFSETQ. The CDR3 consists of 16 residues. Trimming cost V 1 base and J 2 bases; bases outside gene matches: 6. In nucleotides, the CDR3 is TGCGCCAGCAGCTTGACCTCGGGGGGAACCTACAATGAGCAGTTCTTC. Its translation: CASSLTSGGTYNEQFF.

This clone was found a few times. The chain uses TRBV2 and TRBJ2-5; maybe TRBD2 (7 bases). Germline CDR1 SNHLY, CDR2 FYNNEI. Trimming took off 7 bases at V and 0 bases at J, with 15 bases between the two ends. There are 15 residues in the CDR3. In nucleotides, the CDR3 is TGTGCCAGCACCATGGGGGGGGCCTACCAAGAGACCCAGTACTTC. As protein: CASTMGGAYQETQYF.

The CDR3: CASNRRGPYNEQFF. In DNA form, the CDR3 reads TGTGCCAGCAATAGGCGGGGGCCTTATAATGAGCAGTTCTTC. The rearrangement links TRBV6-1 to TRBJ2-1; D might be TRBD2 (7 bases). Trimming cost V 7 bases and J 7 bases, with 17 bases left between them. CDR3 length equals 14 residues. CDR1 and CDR2 from the germline V gene are MNHNS and SASEGT.

This clone turned up a few times. V usage is TRBV9 and J usage is TRBJ1-2; D unresolved. The CDR3 runs 13 residues. Per the germline V gene, CDR1 is SGDLS and CDR2 is YYNGEE. V was trimmed by 4 bases and J by 5 bases, leaving 12 bases between them. The CDR3 region is CASSPGNPYGYTF. For the CDR3, the DNA is TGTGCCAGCAGCCCCGGGAACCCTTATGGCTACACCTTC.

Only a few counts were recorded for this clone. An end of the junction does not agree with germline; a read error may underlie this. The chain carries TRBV5-1 and TRBJ2-7, with D possibly being TRBD1 (5 bases). The germline CDR1 and CDR2 sequences are SGHRS and YFSETQ. The CDR3 runs 13 residues. The CDR3 DNA is TGCGCCAGCAGCTTGAGCCAGGGCTACGGGCAGTACTTC. Its protein product is CASSLSQGYGQYF.

This sequence joins TRBV11-1 and TRBJ1-1, with a possible D match to TRBD1 (6 bases). Deletions cut 7 bases from V and 11 bases from J, with 14 bases between. CDR1 and CDR2 from the germline V gene are SGHAT and FQDESV (reference sequence). The CDR3 extends over 11 amino acids. CDR3 sequence (DNA): TGTGCCAGCACCCCGGGGGGGGCGGCTTTCTTT. Amino acids: CASTPGGAAFF.

This clone was recorded a few times. This chain connects TRBV27 to TRBJ2-1; perhaps TRBD2 as D (7 bases). The V end was cut by 2 bases, the J end by 2 bases, with 13 bases between. The CDR3 is 16 amino acids. Germline CDR1 MNHEY, CDR2 SMNVEV (reference sequence). DNA for the CDR3: TGTGCCAGCAGTTTAGGTACGGGGGGCGCCTACAATGAGCAGTTCTTC. Its protein is CASSLGTGGAYNEQFF.

This clone was seen only a few times. V and J are TRBV6-6 and TRBJ2-5; 8 bases agree with TRBD2. The CDR3 has 12 residues. In germline, CDR1 is MNHNY, CDR2 SVGAGI (reference sequence). J gave up 7 bases and V 6 bases, and 4 bases lay outside the gene matches. CDR3: CASRGLGVTQYF. The CDR3 bases are TGTGCCAGCAGGGGACTAGGGGTGACCCAGTACTTC.

Only a few counts were recorded for this clone. The V gene is TRBV6-1, the J gene TRBJ2-7, with a weak D call TRBD1 (6 bases). This CDR3 contains 14 residues. V gave up 9 bases and J gave up 2 bases, with 17 bases separating them. Germline values: CDR1 MNHNS, CDR2 SASEGT. CDR3 DNA: TGTGCCAGTCGATCCGACAGGTTACCCTACGAGCAGTACTTC. Amino acids: CASRSDRLPYEQYF.

This clone was seen a handful of times. This chain connects TRBV5-1 to TRBJ2-2; 12 bases line up with TRBD2. The CDR3 covers 17 residues. After removal of 4 bases from V and 0 bases from J, the junction contained 4 bases not matched to a gene. Per the germline V gene, CDR1 is SGHRS and CDR2 is YFSETQ. CDR3 sequence reads: CASSPTSGGPNTGELFF. In DNA, the CDR3 is TGCGCCAGCAGCCCGACTAGCGGGGGTCCGAACACCGGGGAGCTGTTTTTT.

The J gene is TRBJ2-3, the V gene TRBV7-2, with 10 positions matching TRBD2. The CDR3 is made up of 17 amino acids. Per germline, CDR1 SGHTA and CDR2 FQGNSA. The trim removed 1 base at V and 2 bases at J, leaving 6 bases unmatched. Written as DNA, the CDR3 is TGTGCCAGCAGCTTAGTCGGTAGCGGGGGGTTCACAGATACGCAGTATTTT. This encodes CASSLVGSGGFTDTQYF. The variable domain in full, completed from reference TRBV7-2 and TRBJ2-3, reads GAGVSQSPSNKVTEKGKDVELRCDPISGHTALYWYRQSLGQGLEFLIYFQGNSAPDKSGLPSDRFSAERTGGSVSTLTIQRTQQEDSAVYLCASSLVGSGGFTDTQYFGPGTRLTVL.

The chain couples TRBV2 to TRBJ1-5, with TRBD1 identical over 12 bases. Germline V lookup: CDR1 SNHLY, CDR2 FYNNEI. The CDR3 covers 14 residues. Trimming at V came to 4 bases and at J to 6 bases, leaving 1 base not matched to a gene. CDR3 in amino acids: CASSGDRGPQPQHF. Written as DNA, the CDR3 is TGTGCCAGCAGTGGGGACAGGGGGCCTCAGCCCCAGCATTTT.

This clone was seen a handful of times. The gene calls are TRBV5-1 and TRBJ2-5; D may be TRBD2 (6 bases). Trimming pared 0 bases from V and 5 bases from J, leaving 14 bases between. Germline loops: CDR1 SGHRS, CDR2 YFSETQ. The CDR3 has 15 amino acids. For the CDR3, the DNA is TGCGCCAGCAGCTTGGTCGGCTCCCGGGAGGAGACCCAGTACTTC. As protein: CASSLVGSREETQYF. The whole variable domain, remainder taken from reference TRBV5-1 and TRBJ2-5, is KAGVTQTPRYLIKTRGQQVTLSCSPISGHRSVSWYQQTPGQGLQFLFEYFSETQRNKGNFPGRFSGRQFSNSRSEMNVSTLELGDSALYLCASSLVGSREETQYFGPGTRLLVL.

The genes are TRBV7-2 and TRBJ2-3; TRBD2 is a possible D gene (5 bases). The CDR3 covers 14 residues. Per the germline V gene, CDR1 is SGHTA and CDR2 is FQGNSA. The V end was cut by 1 base, the J end by 5 bases, with 10 bases between. CDR3 sequence reads: CASSLVRVGDTQYF. CDR3 coding DNA: TGTGCCAGCAGCTTAGTGAGGGTTGGAGATACGCAGTATTTT.